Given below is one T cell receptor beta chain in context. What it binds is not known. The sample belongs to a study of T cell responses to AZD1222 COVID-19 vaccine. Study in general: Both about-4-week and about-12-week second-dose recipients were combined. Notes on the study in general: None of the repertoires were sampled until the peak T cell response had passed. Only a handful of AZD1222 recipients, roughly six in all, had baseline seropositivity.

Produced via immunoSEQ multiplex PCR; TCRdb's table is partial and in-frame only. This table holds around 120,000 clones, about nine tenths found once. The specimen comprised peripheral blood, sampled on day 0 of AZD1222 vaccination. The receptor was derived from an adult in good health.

The CDR3 sequence is CATQRGRSDQPQHF. The CDR3 region has the DNA TGTGCCACCCAGCGGGGGAGGTCGGATCAGCCCCAGCATTTT. The chain couples TRBV28 to TRBJ1-5; D might be TRBD1 (5 bases). Per germline, CDR1 MDHEN and CDR2 SYDVKM. Trimming shortened V by 10 bases and J by 5 bases, and 18 bases separated the two germline ends. The CDR3 sequence is 14 residues long.